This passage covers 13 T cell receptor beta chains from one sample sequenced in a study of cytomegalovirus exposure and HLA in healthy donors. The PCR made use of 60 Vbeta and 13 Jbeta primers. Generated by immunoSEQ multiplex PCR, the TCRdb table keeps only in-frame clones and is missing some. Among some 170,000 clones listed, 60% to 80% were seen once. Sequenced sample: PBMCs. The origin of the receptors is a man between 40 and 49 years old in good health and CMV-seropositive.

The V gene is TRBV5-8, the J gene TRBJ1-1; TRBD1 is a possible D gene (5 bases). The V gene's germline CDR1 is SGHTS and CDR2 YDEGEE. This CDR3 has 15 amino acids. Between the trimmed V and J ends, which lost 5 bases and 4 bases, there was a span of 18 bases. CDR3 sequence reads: CASSQLSQAPTEAFF. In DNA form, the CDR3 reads TGTGCCAGCAGTCAATTATCACAGGCCCCCACTGAAGCTTTCTTT.

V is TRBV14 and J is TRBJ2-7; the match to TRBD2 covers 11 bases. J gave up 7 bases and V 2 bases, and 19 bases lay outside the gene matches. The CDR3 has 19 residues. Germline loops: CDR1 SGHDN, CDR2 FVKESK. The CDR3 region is CASSQRGQGGRRTSGEQYF. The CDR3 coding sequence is TGTGCCAGCAGCCAACGGGGACAGGGAGGTAGAAGGACTAGCGGGGAGCAGTACTTC.

The DNA for the CDR3 is TGTGCCAGCAGCTTTGGGGGTCAGGGGTACAATGAGCAGTTCTTC. The encoded protein is CASSFGGQGYNEQFF. The chain joins TRBV7-2 to TRBJ2-1, with D perhaps matching TRBD1 (6 bases). Trimming cost V 3 bases and J 4 bases, with 13 bases left between them. Germline values: CDR1 SGHTA, CDR2 FQGNSA. CDR3 size: 15 residues.

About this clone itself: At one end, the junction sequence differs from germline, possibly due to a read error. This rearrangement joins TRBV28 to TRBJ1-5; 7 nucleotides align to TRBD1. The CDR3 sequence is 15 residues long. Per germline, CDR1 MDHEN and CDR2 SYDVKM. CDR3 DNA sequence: TGTGCCAGCAGCACCGGACAGGTCCGCAACCAGCCCCAGCATTTT. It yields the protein CASSTGQVRNQPQHF.

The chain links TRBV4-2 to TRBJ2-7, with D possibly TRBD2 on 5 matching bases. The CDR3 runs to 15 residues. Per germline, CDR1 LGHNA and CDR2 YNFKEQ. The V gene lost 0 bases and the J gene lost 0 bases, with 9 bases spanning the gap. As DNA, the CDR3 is TGTGCCAGCAGCCAAGATATGGGGAGCTCCTACGAGCAGTACTTC. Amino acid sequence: CASSQDMGSSYEQYF.

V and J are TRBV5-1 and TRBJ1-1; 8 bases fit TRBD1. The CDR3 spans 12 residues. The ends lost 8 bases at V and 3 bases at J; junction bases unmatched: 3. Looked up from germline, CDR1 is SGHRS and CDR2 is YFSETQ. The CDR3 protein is CASQTGDTEAFF. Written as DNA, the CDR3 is TGCGCCAGTCAGACAGGGGACACTGAAGCTTTCTTT.

CDR3 in amino acids: CASSVGTGNEQYF. The CDR3, as DNA: TGTGCCAGCAGCGTAGGGACGGGAAACGAGCAGTACTTC. The chain combines TRBV9 with TRBJ2-7; weak D call: TRBD2 (5 bases). The CDR3 is 13 residues long. CDR1 is SGDLS and CDR2 is YYNGEE in the germline V gene. Trimming stripped 0 bases from V and 5 bases from J, with 9 bases between.

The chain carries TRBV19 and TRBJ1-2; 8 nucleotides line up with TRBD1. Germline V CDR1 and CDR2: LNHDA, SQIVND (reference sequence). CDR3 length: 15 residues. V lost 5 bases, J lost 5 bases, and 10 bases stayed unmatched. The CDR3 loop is CASSRTGQGGYGYTF. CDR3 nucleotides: TGTGCCAGTAGTCGAACCGGACAGGGCGGGTATGGCTACACCTTC.

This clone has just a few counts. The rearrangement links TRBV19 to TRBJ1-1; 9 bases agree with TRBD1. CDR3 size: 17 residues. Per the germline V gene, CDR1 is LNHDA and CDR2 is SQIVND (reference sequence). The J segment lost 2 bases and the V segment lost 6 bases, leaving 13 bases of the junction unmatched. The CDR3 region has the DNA TGTGCCAGTAGGACACCACTACCGGGACAGGGAAACACTGAAGCTTTCTTT. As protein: CASRTPLPGQGNTEAFF. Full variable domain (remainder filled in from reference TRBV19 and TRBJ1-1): DGGITQSPKYLFRKEGQNVTLSCEQNLNHDAMYWYRQDPGQGLRLIYYSQIVNDFQKGDIAEGYSVSREKKESFPLTVTSAQKNPTAFYLCASRTPLPGQGNTEAFFGQGTRLTVV.

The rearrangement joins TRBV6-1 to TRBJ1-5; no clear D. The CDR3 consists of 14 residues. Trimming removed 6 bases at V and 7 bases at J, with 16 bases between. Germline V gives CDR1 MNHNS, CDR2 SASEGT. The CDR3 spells CASSGERVWQPQHF. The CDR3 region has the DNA TGTGCCAGCAGCGGGGAGAGGGTGTGGCAGCCCCAGCATTTT.

The CDR3 sequence is CASSYRDSSNEQFF. CDR3 DNA: TGTGCCAGCAGCTACCGGGACAGTTCCAATGAGCAGTTCTTC. The chain employs TRBV5-4 and TRBJ2-1, with 7 bases lining up with TRBD1. The CDR3 length is 14 residues. V was pared by 3 bases and J by 6 bases, with 6 bases of the junction left unmatched. Germline V gives CDR1 SGHNT, CDR2 YYREEE (reference sequence).

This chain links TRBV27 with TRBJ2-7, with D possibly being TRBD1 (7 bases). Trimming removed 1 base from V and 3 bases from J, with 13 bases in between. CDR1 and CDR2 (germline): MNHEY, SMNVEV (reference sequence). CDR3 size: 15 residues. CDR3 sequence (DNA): TGTGCCAGCAGTTTATGGGCAGGGGGGAGCTACGAGCAGTACTTC. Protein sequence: CASSLWAGGSYEQYF.

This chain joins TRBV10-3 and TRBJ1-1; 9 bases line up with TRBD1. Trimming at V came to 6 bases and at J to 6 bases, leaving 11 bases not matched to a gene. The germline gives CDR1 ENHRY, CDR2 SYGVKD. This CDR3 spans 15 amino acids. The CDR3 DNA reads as TGTGCCATCAGCCCCCAAAGGACAGGGGAAGCTGAAGCTTTCTTT. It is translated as CAISPQRTGEAEAFF.